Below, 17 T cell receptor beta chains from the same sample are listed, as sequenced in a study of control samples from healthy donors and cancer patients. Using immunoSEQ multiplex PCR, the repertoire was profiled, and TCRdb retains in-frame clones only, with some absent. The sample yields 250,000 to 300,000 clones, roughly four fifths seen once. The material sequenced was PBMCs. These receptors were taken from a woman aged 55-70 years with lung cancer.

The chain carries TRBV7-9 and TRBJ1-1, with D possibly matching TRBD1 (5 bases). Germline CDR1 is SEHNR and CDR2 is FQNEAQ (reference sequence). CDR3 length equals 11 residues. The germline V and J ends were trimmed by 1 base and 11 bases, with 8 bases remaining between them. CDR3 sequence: CASSLGGDAFF. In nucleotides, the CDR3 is TGTGCCAGCAGCTTAGGAGGGGACGCTTTCTTT.

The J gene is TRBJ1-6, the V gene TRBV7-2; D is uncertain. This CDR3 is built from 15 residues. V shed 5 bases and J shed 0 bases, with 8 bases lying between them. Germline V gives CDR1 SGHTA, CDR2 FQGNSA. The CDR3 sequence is CASSIQSSYNSPLHF. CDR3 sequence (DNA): TGTGCCAGCAGCATTCAGAGCTCCTATAATTCACCCCTCCACTTT. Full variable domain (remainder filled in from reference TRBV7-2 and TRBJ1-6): GAGVSQSPSNKVTEKGKDVELRCDPISGHTALYWYRQSLGQGLEFLIYFQGNSAPDKSGLPSDRFSAERTGGSVSTLTIQRTQQEDSAVYLCASSIQSSYNSPLHFGNGTRLTVT.

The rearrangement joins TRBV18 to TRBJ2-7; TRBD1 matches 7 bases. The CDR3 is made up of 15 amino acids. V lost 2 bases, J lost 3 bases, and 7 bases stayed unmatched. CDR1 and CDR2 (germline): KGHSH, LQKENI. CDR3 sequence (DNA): TGTGCCAGCTCACCAATTCCGGGACAGAACTACGAGCAGTACTTC. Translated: CASSPIPGQNYEQYF.

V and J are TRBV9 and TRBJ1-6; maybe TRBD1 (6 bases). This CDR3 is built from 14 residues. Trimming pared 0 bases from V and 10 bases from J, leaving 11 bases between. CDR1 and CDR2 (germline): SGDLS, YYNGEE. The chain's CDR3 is CASSVVEGGSPLHF. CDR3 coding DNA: TGTGCCAGCAGCGTAGTGGAGGGGGGCTCACCCCTCCACTTT.

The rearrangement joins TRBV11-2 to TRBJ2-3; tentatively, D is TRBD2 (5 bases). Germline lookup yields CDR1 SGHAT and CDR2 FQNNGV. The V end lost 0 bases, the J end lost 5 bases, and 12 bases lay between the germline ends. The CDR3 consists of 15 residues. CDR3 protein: CASSLDLLAIDTQYF. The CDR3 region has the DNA TGTGCCAGCAGCTTAGATCTTCTAGCAATAGATACGCAGTATTTT.

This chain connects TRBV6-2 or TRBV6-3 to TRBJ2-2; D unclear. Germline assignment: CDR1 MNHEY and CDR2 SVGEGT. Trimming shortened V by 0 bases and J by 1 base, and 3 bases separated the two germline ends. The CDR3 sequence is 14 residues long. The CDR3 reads CASSYSQNTGELFF. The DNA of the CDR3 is TGTGCCAGCAGTTACTCCCAGAACACCGGGGAGCTGTTTTTT.

The CDR3: CASSLVIMQAQPQHF. CDR3 DNA sequence: TGTGCCAGCAGCTTAGTCATCATGCAGGCTCAGCCCCAGCATTTT. This chain uses TRBV7-2 with TRBJ1-5; D ambiguous. The length of the CDR3 is 15 residues. Germline V lookup: CDR1 SGHTA, CDR2 FQGNSA. V lost 1 base and J 6 bases, leaving 13 bases between the germline ends.

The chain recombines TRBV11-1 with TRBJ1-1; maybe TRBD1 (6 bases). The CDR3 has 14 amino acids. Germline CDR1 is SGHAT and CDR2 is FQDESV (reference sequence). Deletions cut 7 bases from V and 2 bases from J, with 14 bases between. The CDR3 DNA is TGTGCCAGCACTCTAGGGGGGCATAACACTGAAGCTTTCTTT. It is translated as CASTLGGHNTEAFF.

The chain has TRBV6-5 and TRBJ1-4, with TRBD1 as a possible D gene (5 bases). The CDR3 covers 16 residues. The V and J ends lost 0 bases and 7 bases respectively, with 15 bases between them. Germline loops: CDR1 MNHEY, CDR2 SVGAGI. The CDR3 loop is CASSYSLTDQGEKLFF. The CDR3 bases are TGTGCCAGCAGTTACTCCTTGACAGACCAGGGTGAAAAACTGTTTTTT.

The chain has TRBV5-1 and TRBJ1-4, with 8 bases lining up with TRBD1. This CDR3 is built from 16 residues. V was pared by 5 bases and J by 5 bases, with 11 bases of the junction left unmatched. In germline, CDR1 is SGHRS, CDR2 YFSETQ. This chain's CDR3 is CASRSGAGGSNEKLFF. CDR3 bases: TGCGCCAGCAGATCCGGGGCAGGGGGCTCAAATGAAAAACTGTTTTTT. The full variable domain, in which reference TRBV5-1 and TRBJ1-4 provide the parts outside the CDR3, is KAGVTQTPRYLIKTRGQQVTLSCSPISGHRSVSWYQQTPGQGLQFLFEYFSETQRNKGNFPGRFSGRQFSNSRSEMNVSTLELGDSALYLCASRSGAGGSNEKLFFGSGTQLSVL.

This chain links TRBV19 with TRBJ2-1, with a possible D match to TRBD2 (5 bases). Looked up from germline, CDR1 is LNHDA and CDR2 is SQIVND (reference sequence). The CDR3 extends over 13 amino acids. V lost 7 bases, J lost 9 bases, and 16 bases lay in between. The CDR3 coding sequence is TGTGCCAGTATTGATACTAGTTGGTCTGAGCAGTTCTTC. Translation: CASIDTSWSEQFF.

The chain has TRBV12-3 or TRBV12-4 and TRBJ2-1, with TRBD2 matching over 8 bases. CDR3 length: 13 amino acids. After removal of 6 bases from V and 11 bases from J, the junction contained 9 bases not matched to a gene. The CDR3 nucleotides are TGTGCCAGCAGCCAAACTAGCGGCGGGAAGCAGTTCTTC. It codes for CASSQTSGGKQFF.

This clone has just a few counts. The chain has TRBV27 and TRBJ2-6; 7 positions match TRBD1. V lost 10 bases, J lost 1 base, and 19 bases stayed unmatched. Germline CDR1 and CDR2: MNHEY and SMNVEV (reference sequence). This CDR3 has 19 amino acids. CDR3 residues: CATNLRDRARESGANVLTF. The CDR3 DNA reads TGTGCCACAAACCTCCGCGACAGGGCAAGGGAATCTGGGGCCAACGTCCTGACTTTC.

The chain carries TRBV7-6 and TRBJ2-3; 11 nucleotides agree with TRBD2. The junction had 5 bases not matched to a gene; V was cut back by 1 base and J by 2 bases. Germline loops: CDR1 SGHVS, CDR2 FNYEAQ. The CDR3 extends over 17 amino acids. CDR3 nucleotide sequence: TGTGCCAGCAGCTTAGGGGCTAGCGGGGGGACCACAGATACGCAGTATTTT. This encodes CASSLGASGGTTDTQYF.

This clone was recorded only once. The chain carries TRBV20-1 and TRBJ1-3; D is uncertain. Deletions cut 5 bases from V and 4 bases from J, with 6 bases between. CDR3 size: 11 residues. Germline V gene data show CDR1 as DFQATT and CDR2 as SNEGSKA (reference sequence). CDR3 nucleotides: TGCAGTGCTGCCAGGGGAAACACCATATATTTT. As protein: CSAARGNTIYF.

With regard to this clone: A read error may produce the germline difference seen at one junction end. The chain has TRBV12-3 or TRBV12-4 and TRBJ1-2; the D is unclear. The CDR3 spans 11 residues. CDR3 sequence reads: CASSLSYAYTF. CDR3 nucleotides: TGTGCCAGCAGTTTATCCTATGCCTACACCTTC.

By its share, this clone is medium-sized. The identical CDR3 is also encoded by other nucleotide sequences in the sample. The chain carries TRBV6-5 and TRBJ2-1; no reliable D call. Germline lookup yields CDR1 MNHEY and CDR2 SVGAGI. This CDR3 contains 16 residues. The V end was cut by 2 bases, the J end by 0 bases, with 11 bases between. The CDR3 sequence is CASSYRRPSSYNEQFF. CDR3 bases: TGTGCCAGCAGTTACCGGCGGCCCAGCTCCTACAATGAGCAGTTCTTC.